These 3 T cell receptor beta chains were all obtained from the same sample, sequenced in a study of T cell responses to AZD1222 COVID-19 vaccine. Assay used: immunoSEQ multiplex PCR; TCRdb lists only in-frame clones, some missing. This sample has more than 95,000 clones, with approximately 89% found just once. The input for sequencing was peripheral blood, taken on day 0 of AZD1222 vaccination. The receptors originated from an adult in good health.

The rearrangement links TRBV5-1 to TRBJ1-1, with TRBD1 as a possible D gene (5 bases). Germline CDR1 reads SGHRS; CDR2 reads YFSETQ. The V end lost 6 bases, the J end lost 3 bases, and 18 bases lay between the germline ends. The CDR3 loop spans 15 amino acids. The CDR3: CASTSRSGGYTEAFF. The CDR3 nucleotides read TGCGCCAGCACCTCCCGAAGCGGGGGGTACACTGAAGCTTTCTTT.

This sequence joins TRBV24-1 and TRBJ1-2; D not certain. V was pared by 0 bases and J by 4 bases, with 17 bases between. The CDR3 sequence is 17 residues long. In germline, CDR1 is KGHDR, CDR2 SFDVKD. The CDR3 spells CATSDLLPPRDGYGYTF. CDR3 DNA: TGTGCCACCAGTGATTTGCTTCCGCCCCGGGATGGCTATGGCTACACCTTC.

The chain joins TRBV27 to TRBJ1-5, with a weak D call TRBD1 (5 bases). Germline CDR1 is MNHEY and CDR2 is SMNVEV (reference sequence). Trimming cost V 6 bases and J 3 bases, with 12 bases left between them. The CDR3 consists of 14 residues. The CDR3 spells CASSRGGDNQPQHF. In nucleotides, the CDR3 is TGTGCCAGCAGCCGGGGCGGGGACAATCAGCCCCAGCATTTT.